This T cell receptor beta chain was obtained from a study of blood T cell repertoires in COVID-19. As for the study in general: Two negative PCRs, clearance, or symptom resolution were required of recovered Cohort 3 donors. Samples taken during acute and convalescent COVID-19 were collected in the United States, Italy and Spain.

Sequenced by immunoSEQ multiplex PCR; TCRdb stores in-frame clones only, minus some. The sample gives around 200,000 clones, roughly 90% of which show up once; 3% to 3.5% is in the top ten. Germline V gene lookup returns CDR1 MNHEY and CDR2 SVGAGI. V lost 6 bases to trimming and J lost 0 bases, with 6 bases between them. The CDR3 length is 13 residues. The receptor's source is a woman between 50 and 59 years old in a cohort exposed to, infected with or recovered from COVID-19 (not recorded which). This chain connects TRBV6-5 to TRBJ1-3; D gene unclear. Specimen: PBMCs or T cells enriched from blood (not recorded which). The CDR3 DNA reads as TGTGCCAGCAGCCGGAGCTCTGGAAACACCATATATTTT. Translated: CASSRSSGNTIYF.